This TCR beta chain was recovered during a study of blood T cell repertoires in COVID-19 (dated by TCRdb to about 2020). Study-level background: Samples covering the acute and convalescent phases of COVID-19 were provided by collaborators in the United States, Italy and Spain. Samples were obtained from the ongoing ImmuneRACE study (first 160 participants) and from approximately 1,200 subjects provided by 6 global collaborators. The repertoires were made available in a free public database intended to serve as a resource for research on the immune response to SARS-CoV-2. The material from the prospective study consisted of cDNA or gDNA derived from T cells, B-cell-depleted T cells, or PBMCs. A de-identified subject ID, COVID-19 status, age in years and sex were almost always included in the sample metadata. Where HLA class I and class II types were available, the types were taken from metadata supplied by the sample provider, not from assay-based typing. Deeply sampled blood TCRbeta repertoires from subjects exposed to, actively infected with, or recovered from COVID-19 were included in the dataset. What the work shows at the level of the full study, not this receptor alone: Clinical and demographic metadata were provided uncurated, with the amount varying by source and participant.

The collaborating institutions used their own protocols to collect whole blood in K2EDTA tubes. Collaborator samples were shipped for TCRbeta analysis as frozen whole blood, isolated PBMCs, or DNA extracted from either sample type. TCRbeta CDR3 regions were amplified from genomic DNA using the immunoSEQ Assay, a bias-controlled multiplex PCR. In the source study's methods: The number of nucleated cells in each sample was estimated by amplification of reference gene primers within the assay. Sequence reads were collapsed and filtered to measure the absolute abundance of every unique TCRbeta CDR3 rearrangement. Productive Simpson clonality was computed per sample as the square root of Simpson's diversity index over productive rearrangements. The source is immuneACCESS, and TCRdb retained only in-frame sequences with V and J called. Part of the clones is not carried over; for the studies checked, unresolved V genes explain less than half of this, and the remainder is unexplained. Clone size and the V and J calls come from that table; the DNA yielded D and trimming. This sample comprises about 190,000 clones, about four fifths of them detected only once. Clones ranked in the top ten supply 10% to 13% of the sample.

For this clone: Its cognate antigen has yet to be identified. Nothing much larger sits one base from this clone, and base qualities are not available.

Including the terminal cysteine and phenylalanine, the CDR3 comprises 14 residues. Here the CDR3 DNA is all that survives: 42 bases in frame from base 1. Germline trimming amounts to 4 bases on V and 7 bases on J, with 8 as the count of junction bases outside the gene matches. Taken from the germline V gene (reference sequence), the CDR1 and CDR2 loops are SGHKS and YYEKEE. The sample was peripheral blood. This sequence uses TRBV5-5 and TRBJ1-3, with TRBD1 identical over 7 junction bases. The TCR was taken from a woman older than 75 with active or convalescent COVID-19. DNA sequence: TGTGCCAGCAGCCCAGAGACAGGGAGGAACACCATATATTTT. This encodes CASSPETGRNTIYF. Reference TRBV5-5 and TRBJ1-3 proteins supply the regions before and after the CDR3; the full variable domain is: DAGVTQSPTHLIKTRGQQVTLRCSPISGHKSVSWYQQVLGQGPQFIFQYYEKEERGRGNFPDRFSARQFPNYSSELNVNALLLGDSALYLCASSPETGRNTIYFGEGSWLTVV.